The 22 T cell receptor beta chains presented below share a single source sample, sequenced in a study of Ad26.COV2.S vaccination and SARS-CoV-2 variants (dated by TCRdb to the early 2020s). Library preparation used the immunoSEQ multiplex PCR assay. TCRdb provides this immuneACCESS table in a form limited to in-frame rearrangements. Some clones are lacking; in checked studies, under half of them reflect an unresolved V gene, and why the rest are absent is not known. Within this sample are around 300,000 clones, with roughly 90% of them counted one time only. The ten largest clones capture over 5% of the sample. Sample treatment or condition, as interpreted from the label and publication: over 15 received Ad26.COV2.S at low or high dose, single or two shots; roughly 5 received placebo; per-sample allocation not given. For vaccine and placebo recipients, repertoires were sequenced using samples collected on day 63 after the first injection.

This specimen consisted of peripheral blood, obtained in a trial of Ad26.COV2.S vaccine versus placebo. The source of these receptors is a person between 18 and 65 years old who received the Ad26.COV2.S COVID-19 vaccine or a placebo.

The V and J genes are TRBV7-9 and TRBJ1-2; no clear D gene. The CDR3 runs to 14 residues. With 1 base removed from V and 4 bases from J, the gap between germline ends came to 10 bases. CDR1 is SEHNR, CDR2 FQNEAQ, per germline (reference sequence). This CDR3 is CASSLDPGLYGYTF. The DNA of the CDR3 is TGTGCCAGCAGCTTAGATCCAGGACTCTATGGCTACACCTTC. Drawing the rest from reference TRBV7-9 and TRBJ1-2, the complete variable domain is DTGVSQNPRHKITKRGQNVTFRCDPISEHNRLYWYRQTLGQGPEFLTYFQNEAQLEKSRLLSDRFSAERPKGSFSTLEIQRTEQGDSAMYLCASSLDPGLYGYTFGSGTRLTVV.

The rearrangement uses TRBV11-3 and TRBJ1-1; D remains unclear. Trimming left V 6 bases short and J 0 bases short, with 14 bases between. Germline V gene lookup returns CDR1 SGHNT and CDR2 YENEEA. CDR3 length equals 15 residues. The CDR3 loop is CASRQRLGMNTEAFF. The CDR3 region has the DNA TGTGCCAGCAGACAGAGACTGGGCATGAACACTGAAGCTTTCTTT.

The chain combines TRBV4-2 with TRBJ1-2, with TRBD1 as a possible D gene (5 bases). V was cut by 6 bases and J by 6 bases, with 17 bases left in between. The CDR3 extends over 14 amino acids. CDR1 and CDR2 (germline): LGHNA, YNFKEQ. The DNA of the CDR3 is TGTGCCAGCAGGTTGGGGGACGGGTCCCATGGCTACACCTTC. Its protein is CASRLGDGSHGYTF.

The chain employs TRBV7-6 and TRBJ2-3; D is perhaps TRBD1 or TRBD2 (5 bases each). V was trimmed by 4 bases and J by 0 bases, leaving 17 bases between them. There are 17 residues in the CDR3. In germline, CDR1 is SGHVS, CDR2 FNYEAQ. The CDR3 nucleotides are TGTGCCAGCAGCTACCGGGACGGAGGTACTAGCACAGATACGCAGTATTTT. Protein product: CASSYRDGGTSTDTQYF.

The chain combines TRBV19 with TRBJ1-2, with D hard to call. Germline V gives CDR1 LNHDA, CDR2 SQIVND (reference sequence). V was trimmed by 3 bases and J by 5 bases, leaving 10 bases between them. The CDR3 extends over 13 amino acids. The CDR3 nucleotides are TGTGCCAGTAGTATCGACACTTTTTATGGCTACACCTTC. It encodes CASSIDTFYGYTF.

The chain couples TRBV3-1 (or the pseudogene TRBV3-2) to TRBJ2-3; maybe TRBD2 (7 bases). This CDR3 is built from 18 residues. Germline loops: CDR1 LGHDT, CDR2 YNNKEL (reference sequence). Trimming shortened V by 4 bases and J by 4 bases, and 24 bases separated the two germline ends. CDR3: CASSPPGGGRVGSDTQYF. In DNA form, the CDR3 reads TGTGCCAGCAGCCCCCCCGGCGGGGGCAGGGTTGGATCAGATACGCAGTATTTT.

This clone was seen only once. The CDR3, as DNA: TGTGCCACCAGTGATCCCCCGACCCGCCAGGGTGGCTACACCTTC. Translated, it gives CATSDPPTRQGGYTF. This sequence joins TRBV24-1 and TRBJ1-2; a weak D match, TRBD1 (5 bases). CDR1 and CDR2 (germline): KGHDR, SFDVKD. This CDR3 has 15 residues. V was clipped by 3 bases and J by 7 bases, with 17 bases between them.

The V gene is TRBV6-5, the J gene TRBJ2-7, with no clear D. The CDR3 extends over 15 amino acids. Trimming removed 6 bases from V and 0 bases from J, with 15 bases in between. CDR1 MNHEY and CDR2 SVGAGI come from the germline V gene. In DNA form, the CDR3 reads TGTGCCAGCAGACGCCAACGTATGGGCTCCTACGAGCAGTACGTC. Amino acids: CASRRQRMGSYEQYV.

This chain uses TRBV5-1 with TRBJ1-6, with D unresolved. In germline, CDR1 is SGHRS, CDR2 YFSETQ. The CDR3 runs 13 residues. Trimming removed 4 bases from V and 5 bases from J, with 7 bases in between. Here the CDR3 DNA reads TGCGCCAGCAGCCTCTCGAATAATTCACCCCTCCACTTT. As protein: CASSLSNNSPLHF.

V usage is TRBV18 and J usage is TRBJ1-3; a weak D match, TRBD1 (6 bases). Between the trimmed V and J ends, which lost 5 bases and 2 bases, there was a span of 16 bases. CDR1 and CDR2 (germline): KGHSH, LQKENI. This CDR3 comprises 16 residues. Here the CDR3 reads CASSAGGPYTGNTIYF. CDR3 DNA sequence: TGTGCCAGCTCAGCTGGGGGGCCCTACACTGGAAACACCATATATTTT.

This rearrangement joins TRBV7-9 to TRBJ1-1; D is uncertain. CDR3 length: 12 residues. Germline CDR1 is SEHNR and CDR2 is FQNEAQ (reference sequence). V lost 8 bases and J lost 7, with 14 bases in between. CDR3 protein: CASRGRVGEAFF. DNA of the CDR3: TGTGCCAGCCGGGGTAGGGTTGGTGAAGCTTTCTTT.

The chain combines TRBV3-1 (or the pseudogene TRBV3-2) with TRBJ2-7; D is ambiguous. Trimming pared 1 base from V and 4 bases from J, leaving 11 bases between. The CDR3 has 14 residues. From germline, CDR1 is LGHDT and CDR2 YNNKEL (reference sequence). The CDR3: CASSQGGLYYEQYF. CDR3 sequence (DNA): TGTGCCAGCAGCCAAGGTGGGCTTTATTACGAGCAGTACTTC.

The CDR3 loop reads CASSLYGTLPYEQYV. The CDR3 nucleotides are TGTGCCAGCAGCTTATACGGGACACTGCCCTACGAGCAGTACGTC. The V call is TRBV11-2, the J call TRBJ2-7; D may be TRBD1 (6 bases). The CDR3 is 15 amino acids. The germline V gene has CDR1 SGHAT and CDR2 FQNNGV. V lost 2 bases, J lost 2 bases, and 13 bases lay in between.

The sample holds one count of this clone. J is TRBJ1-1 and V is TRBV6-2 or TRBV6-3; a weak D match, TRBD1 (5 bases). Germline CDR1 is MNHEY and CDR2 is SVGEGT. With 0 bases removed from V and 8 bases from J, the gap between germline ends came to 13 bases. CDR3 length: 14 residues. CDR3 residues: CASSYSQAVGEAFF. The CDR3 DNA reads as TGTGCCAGCAGTTACTCACAGGCGGTGGGGGAAGCTTTCTTT.

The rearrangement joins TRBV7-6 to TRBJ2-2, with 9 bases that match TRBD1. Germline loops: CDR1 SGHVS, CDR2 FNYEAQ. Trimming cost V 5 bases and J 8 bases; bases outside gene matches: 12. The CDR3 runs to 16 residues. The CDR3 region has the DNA TGTGCCAGCAGCCTTCAACCGGGACAGGGCTTAGGGGAGCTGTTTTTT. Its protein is CASSLQPGQGLGELFF.

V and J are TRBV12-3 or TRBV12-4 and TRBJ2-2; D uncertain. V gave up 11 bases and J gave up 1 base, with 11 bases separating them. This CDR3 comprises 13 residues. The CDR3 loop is CASHLGNTGELFF. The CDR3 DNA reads TGTGCCTCCCACCTCGGGAACACCGGGGAGCTGTTTTTT.

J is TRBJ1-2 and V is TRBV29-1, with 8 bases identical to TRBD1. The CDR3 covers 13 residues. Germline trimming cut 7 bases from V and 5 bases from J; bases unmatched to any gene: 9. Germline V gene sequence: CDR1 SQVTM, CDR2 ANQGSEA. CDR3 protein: CSALLGQGYGYTF. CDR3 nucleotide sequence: TGCAGCGCCCTCCTCGGACAGGGTTATGGCTACACCTTC.

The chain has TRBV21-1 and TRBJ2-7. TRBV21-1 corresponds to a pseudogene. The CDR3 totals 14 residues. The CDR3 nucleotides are TGTGCCAGCAGGACCCTCAGCAGCTCCTACGAGCAGTACTTC. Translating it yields CASRTLSSSYEQYF.

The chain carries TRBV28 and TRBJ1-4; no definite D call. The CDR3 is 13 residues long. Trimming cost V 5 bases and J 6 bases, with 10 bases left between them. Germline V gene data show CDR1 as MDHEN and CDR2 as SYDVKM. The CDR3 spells CASSSLTYEKLFF. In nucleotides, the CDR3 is TGTGCCAGCAGTAGTTTGACCTATGAAAAACTGTTTTTT.

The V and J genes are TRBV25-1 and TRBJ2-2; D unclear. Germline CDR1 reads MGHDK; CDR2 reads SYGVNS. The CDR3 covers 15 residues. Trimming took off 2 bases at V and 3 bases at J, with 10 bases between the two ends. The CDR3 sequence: CASSETTLDTGELFF. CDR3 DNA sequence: TGTGCCAGCAGTGAAACGACACTGGACACCGGGGAGCTGTTTTTT. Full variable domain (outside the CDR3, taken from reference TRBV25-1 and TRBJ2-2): EADIYQTPRYLVIGTGKKITLECSQTMGHDKMYWYQQDPGMELHLIHYSYGVNSTEKGDLSSESTVSRIRTEHFPLTLESARPSHTSQYLCASSETTLDTGELFFGEGSRLTVL.

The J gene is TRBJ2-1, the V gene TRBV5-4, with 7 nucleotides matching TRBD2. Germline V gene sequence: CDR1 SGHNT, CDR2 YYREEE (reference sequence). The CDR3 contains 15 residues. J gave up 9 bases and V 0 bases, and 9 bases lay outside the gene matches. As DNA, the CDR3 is TGTGCCAGCAGCTTGGCCCTAGCGGCTACCCGTGAGCAGTTCTTC. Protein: CASSLALAATREQFF. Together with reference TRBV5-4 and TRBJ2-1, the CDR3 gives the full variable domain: ETGVTQSPTHLIKTRGQQVTLRCSSQSGHNTVSWYQQALGQGPQFIFQYYREEENGRGNFPPRFSGLQFPNYSSELNVNALELDDSALYLCASSLALAATREQFFGPGTRLTVL.

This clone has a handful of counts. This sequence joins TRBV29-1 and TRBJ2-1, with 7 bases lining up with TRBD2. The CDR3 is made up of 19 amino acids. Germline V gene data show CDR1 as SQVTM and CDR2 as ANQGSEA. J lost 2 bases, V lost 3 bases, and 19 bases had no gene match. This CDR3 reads CSVDRASGPLEPTYNEQFF. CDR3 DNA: TGCAGCGTTGATAGGGCTAGCGGACCTCTAGAGCCTACCTACAATGAGCAGTTCTTC.